A selection of T cell receptor beta chains follows, all from one sample in a study of blood T cell repertoires in COVID-19. TCRdb's table, derived via immunoSEQ multiplex PCR, lists solely in-frame clones and lacks some. Counted here are about 210,000 clones, approximately 78% occurring once; the ten biggest clones make up approximately 12%. Material for sequencing was peripheral blood. The receptor source for this set is a woman aged 40 to 55 with acute or convalescent COVID-19. CDR3s include the opening cysteine and the closing phenylalanine or tryptophan. D genes are given only for firm matches. Only part of the rows carry a size: once, few, many, or a class if the clone is expanded.

j_call | d_call | v_call | clone_size | cdr3_nt | cdr3_aa
TRBJ2-7 | TRBD1 | TRBV4-1 | - | TGCGCCAGCAGCCCGACACAGGGGGGTGAGCAGTACTTC | CASSPTQGGEQYF
TRBJ1-3 | - | TRBV7-6 | - | TGTGCCAGCAGCTCCCTGATAAACTGGAACACCATATATTTT | CASSSLINWNTIYF
TRBJ1-5 | - | TRBV5-6 | - | TGTGCCAGCAGCAAAGGGGTAGGTAGCAATCAGCCCCAGCATTTT | CASSKGVGSNQPQHF
TRBJ2-7 | - | TRBV9 | - | TGTGCCAGCAGCGTAGACGGGGAGTTCTACGAGCAGTACTTC | CASSVDGEFYEQYF
TRBJ2-5 | - | TRBV19 | - | TGTGCCAGTAGGTTCGGGAGAGACGCCCGGGAGACCCAGTACTTC | CASRFGRDARETQYF
TRBJ1-2 | - | TRBV5-1 | - | TGCGCCAGCAGCTACATGGACAGCAGCTATGGCTACACCTTC | CASSYMDSSYGYTF
TRBJ2-3 | - | TRBV12-5 | - | TGTGCTAGTGGGCGAAGAGATACGCAGTATTTT | CASGRRDTQYF
TRBJ2-2 | TRBD2 | TRBV10-2 | - | TGCGCCAGCTCACGGGCGGGAGGGCTAACCGGGGAGCTGTTTTTT | CASSRAGGLTGELFF
TRBJ2-5 | - | TRBV24-1 | - | TGTGCCACCAGTGATCGTCGGGCGGGTGTGGAGACCCAGTACTTC | CATSDRRAGVETQYF
TRBJ1-1 | - | TRBV3-1/TRBV3-2 | - | TGTGCCAGCAGCCTGGCAGGGAACACTGAAGCTTTCTTT | CASSLAGNTEAFF
TRBJ1-4 | - | TRBV5-1 | - | TGCGCCAGCAGCTTGGGGCCTCAGGAATGGGATGAAAAACTGTTTTTT | CASSLGPQEWDEKLFF
TRBJ2-1 | TRBD2 | TRBV6-2/TRBV6-3 | - | TGTGCCAGCAGTTTCGCTAGCGGGAGGGCGGGTGAGCAGTTCTTC | CASSFASGRAGEQFF
TRBJ1-1 | - | TRBV6-5 | once | TGTGCCAGCCTCGGGGAAACTGAAGCTTTCTTT | CASLGETEAFF
TRBJ2-7 | TRBD2 | TRBV19 | - | TGTGCCAGTAGCGAGACTAGCGGGTTTGTCTACGAGCAGTACTTC | CASSETSGFVYEQYF
TRBJ2-1 | - | TRBV4-3 | - | TGCGCCAGCAGCCAAGGAGTAGCTTCCTACAATGAGCAGTTCTTC | CASSQGVASYNEQFF
TRBJ1-1 | - | TRBV11-2 | - | TGTGCCAGCAGCTTAGTTCCGGGAACGACTGAAGCTTTCTTT | CASSLVPGTTEAFF
TRBJ1-2 | - | TRBV7-9 | - | TGTGCCAGCAGCCCACGCGGGGGGCGAACACGTGAGGCTAACTATGGCTACACCTTC | CASSPRGGRTREANYGYTF
TRBJ2-7 | TRBD1 | TRBV9 | once | TGTGCCAGCAGCGGTCGGACAGGGGTCTACTACGAGCAGTACTTC | CASSGRTGVYYEQYF
TRBJ1-2 | TRBD1 | TRBV3-1/TRBV3-2 | - | TGTGCCAGCAGCCGTGGGACAGGGGTAGGAAGCTACACCTTC | CASSRGTGVGSYTF
TRBJ1-5 | TRBD1 | TRBV5-1 | once | TGCGCCAGCAGCTGGGACAGTAGCAATCAGCCCCAGCATTTT | CASSWDSSNQPQHF
TRBJ2-7 | - | TRBV10-3 | - | TGTGCCATCAGTGAGTCGGAGTTTCGGGGGCAGTACTTC | CAISESEFRGQYF
TRBJ1-1 | - | TRBV6-5 | - | TGTGCCAGCAGTACAGGGAGTGGTACTGAAGCTTTCTTT | CASSTGSGTEAFF
TRBJ2-7 | TRBD1 | TRBV4-3 | - | TGCGCCAGCAGCCAAGACACAGGGGGCGCATCCTACTTC | CASSQDTGGASYF
TRBJ1-1 | TRBD1 | TRBV6-6 | once | TGTGCCAGCAGAGCCGGGACAGGGGGAAGGTACACTGAAGCTTTCTTT | CASRAGTGGRYTEAFF
TRBJ2-2 | TRBD1 | TRBV16 | - | TGTGCCAGCAGCGCCGGGACAGGGTTAACCGGGGAGCTGTTTTTT | CASSAGTGLTGELFF
TRBJ2-3 | TRBD1 | TRBV4-1 | - | TGCGCCAGCAGCCACCGGACAGGATTCACAGATACGCAGTATTTT | CASSHRTGFTDTQYF
TRBJ2-7 | - | TRBV9 | - | TGTGCCAGCAGTGGTGAGGTGTCCTACGAGCAGTACTTC | CASSGEVSYEQYF
TRBJ2-3 | TRBD1 | TRBV29-1 | - | TGCAGCGTTGTAGGGACAGGGGGCACAGATACGCAGTATTTT | CSVVGTGGTDTQYF
TRBJ2-2 | - | TRBV10-1 | - | TGCGCCAGCAGTGGTCGGGAGAACACCGGGGAGCTGTTTTTT | CASSGRENTGELFF
TRBJ1-1 | - | TRBV10-2 | - | TGCGCCAGCAGTGAGTCCCGCGGCAGGGGTAGGGGGAACACTGAAGCTTTCTTT | CASSESRGRGRGNTEAFF
TRBJ2-5 | TRBD2 | TRBV3-1/TRBV3-2 | - | TGTGCCAGCAGCCATGCAACTAGCGGGGTCGAGACCCAGTACTTC | CASSHATSGVETQYF
TRBJ2-1 | TRBD2 | TRBV10-1 | - | TGCGCCAGCAGTTCAGCGGGGGGGCCCTATGAGCAGCTCTTC | CASSSAGGPYEQLF
TRBJ2-5 | TRBD2 | TRBV19 | - | TGTGCCAGTAGTATGGCTAGCGGGGGGCCGGGGACCCAGTACTTC | CASSMASGGPGTQYF
TRBJ1-3 | - | TRBV7-2 | - | TGTGCCCCAAATCACCGGAATGACGTCGCGGGGGAGGGGGGAAACACCATATATTTT | CAPNHRNDVAGEGGNTIYF
TRBJ2-7 | - | TRBV19 | - | TGTGCCAGTAGTATAGAGTACGGTAACGAGCAGTACTTC | CASSIEYGNEQYF
TRBJ2-1 | - | TRBV14 | - | TGTGCCAGCAGCCATGCGATGTCTAGCGCCTATGGCAATGAGCAGTTCTTC | CASSHAMSSAYGNEQFF
TRBJ2-1 | - | TRBV6-8 | - | TGTGCCAGCAGTATCTCCCGGGACTTACAAAACTCCTACAATGAGCAGTTCTTC | CASSISRDLQNSYNEQFF
TRBJ2-7 | - | TRBV11-2 | - | TGTGCCAGCAGCGGGCAGGGCTCCTACGAGCAGTACTTC | CASSGQGSYEQYF
TRBJ2-2 | - | TRBV11-2 | - | TGTGCCAGCAGCCCGTTAACCGGGGAGCTGTTTTTT | CASSPLTGELFF
TRBJ2-3 | TRBD2 | TRBV6-6 | - | TGTGCCAGCGTAGGGACTACCACAGATACGCAGTATTTT | CASVGTTTDTQYF
TRBJ2-2 | - | TRBV19 | - | TGTGCCAGTAGCGTAATCGGGGAGCTGTTTTTT | CASSVIGELFF
TRBJ2-3 | TRBD2 | TRBV6-5 | - | TGTGCCAGCTCCGATAGCGGGGGGGCAGCTACGCAGTATTTT | CASSDSGGAATQYF
TRBJ1-2 | TRBD1 | TRBV2 | once | TGTGCCAGCAGATCCCGGGACAGGACTCCTAACTATGGCTACACCTTC | CASRSRDRTPNYGYTF
TRBJ2-3 | - | TRBV4-2 | - | TGTGCCAGCAGCCAGGCCGGGACTGGATACACAGATACGCAGTATTTT | CASSQAGTGYTDTQYF
TRBJ1-1 | TRBD1 | TRBV6-5 | - | TGTGCCAGCAGTCGCCGGGACAGGGGACTCGCTGAAGCTTTCTTT | CASSRRDRGLAEAFF
TRBJ1-2 | - | TRBV19 | - | TGTGCCAGTAGTATAGAAGGGGTGGGCTATGGCTACACCTTC | CASSIEGVGYGYTF
TRBJ1-2 | TRBD1 | TRBV5-1 | - | TGCGCCAGCAGCTTGGGGCCGGGACAGGGGAAATATGGCTACACCTTC | CASSLGPGQGKYGYTF
TRBJ2-4 | TRBD2 | TRBV30 | - | TGTGCCTGTGCGATGGCGGGAGCAGACATTCAGTACTTC | CACAMAGADIQYF